These 3 T cell receptor beta chains originate from one sample sequenced in a study of shared clonotypes between healthy human individuals. Using immunoSEQ multiplex PCR, the repertoire was profiled, and TCRdb retains in-frame clones only, with some absent. The table has hundreds of thousands of clones, about 96% seen once; the top ten hold 0.11%. CD8 cells regarded as naive lacked CD45RO, were positively chosen for CCR7, and omitted terminally differentiated effector memory CD45RA+ cells. Material: naive CD8+ T cells sorted from blood. Receptor source: a woman aged 25 to 45 in good health.

V usage is TRBV5-1 and J usage is TRBJ2-1; 8 bases map to TRBD2. With 4 bases clipped from V and 7 bases from J, the junction kept 10 bases outside the gene matches. Germline CDR1 reads SGHRS; CDR2 reads YFSETQ. This CDR3 spans 15 amino acids. The CDR3 here is CASSRAAGDLNEQFF. CDR3 coding DNA: TGCGCCAGCAGCCGAGCAGCGGGGGATTTGAATGAGCAGTTCTTC. Full variable domain (remainder filled in from reference TRBV5-1 and TRBJ2-1): KAGVTQTPRYLIKTRGQQVTLSCSPISGHRSVSWYQQTPGQGLQFLFEYFSETQRNKGNFPGRFSGRQFSNSRSEMNVSTLELGDSALYLCASSRAAGDLNEQFFGPGTRLTVL.

With respect to this clone: Other DNA sequences within the sample encode an identical CDR3. The chain has TRBV7-9 and TRBJ2-7; D remains unclear. CDR3 size: 12 residues. Germline lookup yields CDR1 SEHNR and CDR2 FQNEAQ (reference sequence). Trimming removed 1 base at V and 4 bases at J, with 5 bases between. CDR3 coding DNA: TGTGCCAGCAGCTTAGGAAGTTACGAGCAGTACTTC. Encoded protein: CASSLGSYEQYF.

This chain connects TRBV14 to TRBJ2-1; D is undetermined. The CDR3 is 13 residues long. CDR1 and CDR2 from the germline V gene are SGHDN and FVKESK. V was clipped by 4 bases and J by 4 bases, with 8 bases between them. CDR3 sequence reads: CASSLDNYNEQFF. CDR3 DNA: TGTGCCAGCAGCCTCGACAATTACAATGAGCAGTTCTTC.